Below are 21 T cell receptor beta chains sequenced from a single sample in a study of blood T cell repertoires in COVID-19. TCRdb's table, derived via immunoSEQ multiplex PCR, lists solely in-frame clones and lacks some. This table has roughly 27,000 clones, 90% appearing once. Sequenced sample: peripheral blood. The source is an older woman with active COVID-19.

This chain joins TRBV7-8 and TRBJ2-7; a weak D match, TRBD1 (6 bases). The germline V and J ends were trimmed by 5 bases and 3 bases, with 11 bases remaining between them. The CDR3 is 13 amino acids. Germline values: CDR1 SGHVS, CDR2 FQNEAQ. The CDR3 is CASSPAQGYEQYF. The CDR3 nucleotides are TGTGCCAGCAGCCCGGCACAGGGCTACGAGCAGTACTTC.

V usage is TRBV4-3 and J usage is TRBJ2-1; 8 bases match TRBD2. J gave up 7 bases and V 1 base, and 6 bases lay outside the gene matches. Germline V gene data show CDR1 as LGHNA and CDR2 as YSLEER. The CDR3 runs 15 residues. CDR3 in amino acids: CASSQGSGSRNEQFF. The CDR3 DNA reads TGCGCCAGCAGCCAAGGCAGCGGGAGCAGAAATGAGCAGTTCTTC.

This chain joins TRBV5-1 and TRBJ2-3, with TRBD1 matching over 9 bases. The CDR3 length is 16 residues. Germline V gives CDR1 SGHRS, CDR2 YFSETQ. Trimming at V came to 2 bases and at J to 1 base, leaving 5 bases not matched to a gene. CDR3: CASSFQDRGGTDTQYF. For the CDR3, the DNA is TGCGCCAGCAGCTTCCAGGACAGGGGCGGCACAGATACGCAGTATTTT.

This clone came up a few times. J is TRBJ1-5 and V is TRBV7-2; D unresolved. Germline V gene sequence: CDR1 SGHTA, CDR2 FQGNSA. This CDR3 has 12 amino acids. Trimming cost V 5 bases and J 6 bases, with 8 bases left between them. CDR3 region: CASSPGVQPQHF. CDR3 sequence (DNA): TGTGCCAGCAGCCCCGGAGTTCAGCCCCAGCATTTT. Variable domain in full (rest from reference TRBV7-2 and TRBJ1-5): GAGVSQSPSNKVTEKGKDVELRCDPISGHTALYWYRQSLGQGLEFLIYFQGNSAPDKSGLPSDRFSAERTGGSVSTLTIQRTQQEDSAVYLCASSPGVQPQHFGDGTRLSIL.

In its sample, this clone was seen once. This chain links TRBV6-2 or TRBV6-3 with TRBJ2-1; 14 bases map to TRBD2. V lost 4 bases, J lost 0 bases, and 5 bases stayed unmatched. CDR1 and CDR2 (germline): MNHEY, SVGEGT. The CDR3 contains 18 residues. The DNA of the CDR3 is TGTGCCAGCAGTTTCCCGGGACTAGCGGGGGACTCCTACAATGAGCAGTTCTTC. Protein sequence: CASSFPGLAGDSYNEQFF.

This rearrangement joins TRBV4-3 to TRBJ2-1, with TRBD2 matching 11 bases. Trimming cost V 3 bases and J 2 bases; bases outside gene matches: 3. The CDR3 is 16 residues long. From germline, CDR1 is LGHNA and CDR2 YSLEER. The CDR3 spells CASSQEGLAAYNEQFF. In DNA form, the CDR3 reads TGCGCCAGCAGCCAGGAGGGACTAGCGGCCTACAATGAGCAGTTCTTC.

This rearrangement joins TRBV9 to TRBJ1-1, with D maybe TRBD1 (6 bases). The CDR3 has 15 amino acids. V gave up 3 bases and J gave up 0 bases, with 12 bases separating them. From germline, CDR1 is SGDLS and CDR2 YYNGEE. CDR3 loop: CASSGNRAMNTEAFF. CDR3 sequence (DNA): TGTGCCAGCAGCGGAAACAGGGCAATGAACACTGAAGCTTTCTTT.

The chain couples TRBV13 to TRBJ2-1; 13 bases fit TRBD2. Germline V lookup: CDR1 PRHDT, CDR2 FYEKMQ (reference sequence). The CDR3 extends over 17 amino acids. V gave up 4 bases and J gave up 0 bases; unmatched junction bases: 3. CDR3 nucleotides: TGTGCCAGCAGCTCGCGGACTAGCGGGAGCTCCTACAATGAGCAGTTCTTC. Translation: CASSSRTSGSSYNEQFF.

A few counts support this clone. The chain carries TRBV30 and TRBJ2-1, with 9 bases identical to TRBD1. The CDR3 has 16 residues. V lost 1 base, J lost 8 bases, and 12 bases stayed unmatched. Germline assignment: CDR1 GTSNPN and CDR2 SVGIG (reference sequence). DNA for the CDR3: TGTGCCTGGAGTGCTGCCTTCGGGACAGGGCCCGATGAGCAGTTCTTC. It translates to CAWSAAFGTGPDEQFF.

This clone was seen a single time. This rearrangement joins TRBV6-4 to TRBJ2-2; tentatively, D is TRBD1 (6 bases). The CDR3 is 16 amino acids. Germline V gene lookup returns CDR1 MRHNA and CDR2 SNTAGT. V lost 9 bases to trimming and J lost 6 bases, with 23 bases between them. Written as DNA, the CDR3 is TGTGCCAGTTTCCGGACCCAAGGTGAGGGGGCCGGGGAGCTGTTTTTT. As protein: CASFRTQGEGAGELFF.

This sequence joins TRBV20-1 and TRBJ2-7, with D unresolved. The CDR3 has 11 residues. Germline lookup yields CDR1 DFQATT and CDR2 SNEGSKA (reference sequence). V was clipped by 2 bases and J by 10 bases, with 12 bases between them. The DNA for the CDR3 is TGCAGTGCTAGATCGCCCAATGGCCAGTACTTC. It is translated as CSARSPNGQYF.

The chain has TRBV19 and TRBJ2-7, with 8 bases matching TRBD1. From germline, CDR1 is LNHDA and CDR2 SQIVND (reference sequence). The J segment lost 0 bases and the V segment lost 5 bases, leaving 6 bases of the junction unmatched. This CDR3 is built from 15 residues. The DNA for the CDR3 is TGTGCCAGTAGTCTAACCGGGACAGGCTCCTACGAGCAGTACTTC. It specifies CASSLTGTGSYEQYF. The full variable domain, completed using reference TRBV19 and TRBJ2-7, is DGGITQSPKYLFRKEGQNVTLSCEQNLNHDAMYWYRQDPGQGLRLIYYSQIVNDFQKGDIAEGYSVSREKKESFPLTVTSAQKNPTAFYLCASSLTGTGSYEQYFGPGTRLTVT.

This chain connects TRBV6-2 or TRBV6-3 to TRBJ2-7; tentatively, D is TRBD2 (5 bases). CDR3 length: 15 amino acids. The germline V gene has CDR1 MNHEY and CDR2 SVGEGT. Trimming left V 0 bases short and J 0 bases short, with 9 bases between. CDR3 residues: CASSYSLDSSYEQYF. The CDR3, as DNA: TGTGCCAGCAGTTACTCCCTGGACTCCTCCTACGAGCAGTACTTC.

The rearrangement uses TRBV3-1 (or the pseudogene TRBV3-2) and TRBJ2-1; 8 nucleotides line up with TRBD2. This CDR3 has 17 residues. V dropped 0 bases and J dropped 5; count of bases not matched to a gene: 9. CDR1 is LGHDT, CDR2 YNNKEL, per germline (reference sequence). CDR3 protein: CASSQDSAGEGDNEQFF. In DNA, the CDR3 is TGTGCCAGCAGCCAAGATTCAGCGGGAGAAGGGGACAATGAGCAGTTCTTC.

The chain has TRBV6-5 and TRBJ2-7; D unresolved. Trimming removed 2 bases at V and 6 bases at J, with 11 bases between. The CDR3 spans 13 residues. The germline V gene encodes CDR1 MNHEY and CDR2 SVGAGI. CDR3 nucleotide sequence: TGTGCCAGCAGTTACGGGCTCTCTGGCGAGCAGTACTTC. Encoded protein: CASSYGLSGEQYF.

The rearrangement links TRBV19 to TRBJ1-2; D gene unclear. CDR3 length: 12 residues. With 2 bases removed from V and 10 bases from J, the gap between germline ends came to 11 bases. Germline V lookup: CDR1 LNHDA, CDR2 SQIVND (reference sequence). This chain's CDR3 is CASSIPGNDYTF. In DNA, the CDR3 is TGTGCCAGTAGTATACCGGGGAATGACTACACCTTC.

V and J are TRBV7-9 and TRBJ1-4, with D perhaps TRBD1 (6 bases). The CDR3 has 13 residues. Germline loops: CDR1 SEHNR, CDR2 FQNEAQ (reference sequence). V was pared by 6 bases and J by 8 bases, with 13 bases between. The CDR3 loop reads CASRPGGREKLFF. The CDR3 DNA is TGTGCCAGCAGACCGGGGGGGCGCGAAAAACTGTTTTTT.

This clone occurred once. The V gene is TRBV7-3, the J gene TRBJ2-1; 15 bases fit TRBD2. Per the germline V gene, CDR1 is SGHTA and CDR2 is FQGTGA. V lost 4 bases, J lost 9 bases, and 4 bases stayed unmatched. The CDR3 loop spans 15 amino acids. The CDR3 DNA sequence: TGTGCCAGCAGCTCCCAGGGACTAGCGGGAGGTGAGCAGTTCTTC. It yields the protein CASSSQGLAGGEQFF.

The chain joins TRBV3-1 (or the pseudogene TRBV3-2) to TRBJ2-3; TRBD2 aligns across 12 bases. There are 19 residues in the CDR3. Germline-derived CDR1 and CDR2 are LGHDT and YNNKEL (reference sequence). J gave up 6 bases and V 0 bases, and 13 bases lay outside the gene matches. The DNA of the CDR3 is TGTGCCAGCAGCCAAGATAATGGGACTAGCGGGCCCCGCGGGGATACGCAGTATTTT. This gives the protein CASSQDNGTSGPRGDTQYF.

The V and J genes are TRBV19 and TRBJ1-5; D might be TRBD1 (6 bases). The CDR3 covers 13 residues. Germline CDR1 is LNHDA and CDR2 is SQIVND (reference sequence). V lost 6 bases and J 5 bases, leaving 11 bases between the germline ends. The CDR3 is CASRTGPHQPQHF. The CDR3 DNA is TGTGCCAGTAGGACAGGACCACATCAGCCCCAGCATTTT.

The chain carries TRBV5-1 and TRBJ2-1, with TRBD2 identical over 8 bases. The CDR3 consists of 18 residues. Germline V gene data show CDR1 as SGHRS and CDR2 as YFSETQ. V was pared by 0 bases and J by 4 bases, with 12 bases of the junction left unmatched. The CDR3 bases are TGCGCCAGCAGCTTGGTGGACCTGTCTAGCGGGCCTTACAATGAGCAGTTCTTC. This translates into CASSLVDLSSGPYNEQFF.